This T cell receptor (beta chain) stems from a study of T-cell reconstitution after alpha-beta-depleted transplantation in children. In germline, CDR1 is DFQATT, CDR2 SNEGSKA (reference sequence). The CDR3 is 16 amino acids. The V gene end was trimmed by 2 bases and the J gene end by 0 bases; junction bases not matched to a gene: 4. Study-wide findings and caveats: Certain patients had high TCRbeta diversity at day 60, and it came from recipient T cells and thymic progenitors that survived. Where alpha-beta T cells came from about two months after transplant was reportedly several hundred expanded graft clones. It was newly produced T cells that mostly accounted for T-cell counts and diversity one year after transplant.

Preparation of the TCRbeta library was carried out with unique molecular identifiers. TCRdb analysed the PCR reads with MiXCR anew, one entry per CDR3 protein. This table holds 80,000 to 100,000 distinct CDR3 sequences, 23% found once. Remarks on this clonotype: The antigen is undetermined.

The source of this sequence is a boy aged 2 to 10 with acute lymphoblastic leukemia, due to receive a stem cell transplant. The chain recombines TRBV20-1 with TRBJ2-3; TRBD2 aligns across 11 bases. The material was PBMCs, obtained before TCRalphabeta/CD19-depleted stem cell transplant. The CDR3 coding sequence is TGCAGTGCTAGATCCCGGACTAGCGGGAGCACAGATACGCAGTATTTT. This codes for CSARSRTSGSTDTQYF.